One sample yielded the 6 T cell receptor beta chains listed below, sequenced in a study of blood T cell repertoires in COVID-19. Sequencing used immunoSEQ multiplex PCR; TCRdb keeps in-frame clones, though not all of them. This table holds about 260,000 clones, approximately 86% found once. The sequenced sample was peripheral blood. Receptor source: a woman between 55 and 75 years old with COVID-19, enrolled during active disease.

This sequence joins TRBV20-1 and TRBJ2-3, with a weak D call TRBD2 (5 bases). The V gene lost 3 bases and the J gene lost 4 bases, with 17 bases spanning the gap. This CDR3 is 15 amino acids long. CDR1 DFQATT and CDR2 SNEGSKA come from the germline V gene (reference sequence). DNA for the CDR3: TGCAGTGCTAGTCAATCGAGCGGAGTCGCAGATACGCAGTATTTT. Protein sequence: CSASQSSGVADTQYF.

The rearrangement uses TRBV28 and TRBJ2-6; D unresolved. Germline values: CDR1 MDHEN, CDR2 SYDVKM. CDR3 length: 15 residues. V was shortened by 3 bases and J by 3 bases, with 9 bases between the two germline ends. The CDR3 reads CASSFGALGANVLTF. CDR3 nucleotides: TGTGCCAGCAGTTTTGGAGCCCTTGGGGCCAACGTCCTGACTTTC.

The CDR3 sequence: CASSYRDYHEQYF. As DNA, the CDR3 is TGTGCCAGCAGTTACAGGGACTACCACGAGCAGTACTTC. V gene TRBV6-2 or TRBV6-3 combines with J gene TRBJ2-7; 7 positions match TRBD2. CDR3 length equals 13 residues. Germline V gene sequence: CDR1 MNHEY, CDR2 SVGEGT. With V trimmed by 2 bases and J by 5 bases, 3 bases remained unmatched.

The CDR3, as DNA: TGTGCCAGCAGCGAAAGGACAGTGTCTTTATGTAATCAGCCCCAGCATTTT. It is translated as CASSERTVSLCNQPQHF. The V call is TRBV9, the J call TRBJ1-5, with TRBD1 as a possible D gene (6 bases). V lost 3 bases and J 4 bases, leaving 20 bases between the germline ends. CDR1 is SGDLS, CDR2 YYNGEE, per germline. This CDR3 has 17 residues.

The rearrangement uses TRBV7-9 and TRBJ1-1; 7 bases are shared with TRBD1. This CDR3 comprises 14 residues. Germline V gene sequence: CDR1 SEHNR, CDR2 FQNEAQ (reference sequence). Trimming took 8 bases from V and 1 from J; bases not matched to a gene: 7. CDR3 sequence (DNA): TGTGCCAGCGCAAGGGGGACAGAGAACACTGAAGCTTTCTTT. It codes for CASARGTENTEAFF.

The V and J genes are TRBV9 and TRBJ2-3; D gene ambiguous. Germline V gene sequence: CDR1 SGDLS, CDR2 YYNGEE. V lost 3 bases, J lost 3 bases, and 8 bases lay in between. The CDR3 has 13 residues. CDR3: CASSGEETDTQYF. In nucleotides, the CDR3 is TGTGCCAGCAGCGGAGAGGAGACAGATACGCAGTATTTT.